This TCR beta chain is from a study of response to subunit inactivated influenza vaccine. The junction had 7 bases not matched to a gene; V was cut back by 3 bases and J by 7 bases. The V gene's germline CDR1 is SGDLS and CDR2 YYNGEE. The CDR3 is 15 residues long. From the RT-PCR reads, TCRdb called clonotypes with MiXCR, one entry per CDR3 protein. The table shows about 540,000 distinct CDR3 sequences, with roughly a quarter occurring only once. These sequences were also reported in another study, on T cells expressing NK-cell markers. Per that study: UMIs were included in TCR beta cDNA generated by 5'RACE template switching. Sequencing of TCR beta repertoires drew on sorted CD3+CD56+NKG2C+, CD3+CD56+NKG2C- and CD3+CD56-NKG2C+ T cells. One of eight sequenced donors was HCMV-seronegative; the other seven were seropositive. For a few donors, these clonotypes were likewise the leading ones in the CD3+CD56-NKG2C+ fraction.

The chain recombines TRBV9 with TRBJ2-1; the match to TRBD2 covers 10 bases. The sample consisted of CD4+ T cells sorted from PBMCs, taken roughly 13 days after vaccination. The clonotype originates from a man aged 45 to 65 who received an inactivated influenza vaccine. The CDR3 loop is CASSAPSGGANEQFF. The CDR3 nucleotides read TGTGCCAGCAGCGCCCCGAGCGGGGGGGCGAATGAGCAGTTCTTC.